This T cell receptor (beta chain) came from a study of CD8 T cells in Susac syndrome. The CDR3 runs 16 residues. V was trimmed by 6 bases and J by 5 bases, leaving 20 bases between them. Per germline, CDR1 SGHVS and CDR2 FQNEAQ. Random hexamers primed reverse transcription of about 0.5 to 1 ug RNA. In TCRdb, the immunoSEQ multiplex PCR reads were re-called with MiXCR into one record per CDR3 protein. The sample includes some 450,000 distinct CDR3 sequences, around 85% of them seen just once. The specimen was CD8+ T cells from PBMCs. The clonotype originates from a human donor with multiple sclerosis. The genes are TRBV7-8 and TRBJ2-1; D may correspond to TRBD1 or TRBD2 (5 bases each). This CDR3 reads CASSPTWGIDNNEQFF. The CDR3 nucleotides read TGTGCCAGCAGTCCTACTTGGGGGATTGACAACAATGAGCAGTTCTTC.